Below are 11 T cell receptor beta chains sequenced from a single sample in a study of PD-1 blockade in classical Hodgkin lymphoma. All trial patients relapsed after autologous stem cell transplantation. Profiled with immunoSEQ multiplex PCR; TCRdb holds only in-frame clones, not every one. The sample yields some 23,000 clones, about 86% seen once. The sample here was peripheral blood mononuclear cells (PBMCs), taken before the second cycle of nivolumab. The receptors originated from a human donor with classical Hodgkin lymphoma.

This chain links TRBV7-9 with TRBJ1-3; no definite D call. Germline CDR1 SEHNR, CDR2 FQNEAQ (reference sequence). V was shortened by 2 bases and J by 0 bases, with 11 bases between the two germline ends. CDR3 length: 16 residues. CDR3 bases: TGTGCCAGCAGCTTATGGGTTAGCAACTCTGGAAACACCATATATTTT. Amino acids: CASSLWVSNSGNTIYF.

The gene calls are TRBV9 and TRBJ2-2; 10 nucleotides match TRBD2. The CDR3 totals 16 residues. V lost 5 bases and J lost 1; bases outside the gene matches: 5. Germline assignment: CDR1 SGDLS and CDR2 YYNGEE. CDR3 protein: CASSPPSGGNTGELFF. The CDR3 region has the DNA TGTGCCAGCAGTCCCCCTAGCGGGGGGAACACCGGGGAGCTGTTTTTT.

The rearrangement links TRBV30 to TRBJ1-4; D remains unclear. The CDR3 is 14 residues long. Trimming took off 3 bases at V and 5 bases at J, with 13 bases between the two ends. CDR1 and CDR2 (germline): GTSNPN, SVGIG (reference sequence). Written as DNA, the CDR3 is TGTGCCTGGAGCGAGGAACCTACAAATGAAAAACTGTTTTTT. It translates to CAWSEEPTNEKLFF.

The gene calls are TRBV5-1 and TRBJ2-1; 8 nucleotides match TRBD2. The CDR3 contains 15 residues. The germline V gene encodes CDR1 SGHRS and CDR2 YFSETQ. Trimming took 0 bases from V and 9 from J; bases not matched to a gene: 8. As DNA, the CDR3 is TGCGCCAGCAGCTTGGCTGGCGGGAGGAGTATTGAGCAGTTCTTC. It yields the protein CASSLAGGRSIEQFF.

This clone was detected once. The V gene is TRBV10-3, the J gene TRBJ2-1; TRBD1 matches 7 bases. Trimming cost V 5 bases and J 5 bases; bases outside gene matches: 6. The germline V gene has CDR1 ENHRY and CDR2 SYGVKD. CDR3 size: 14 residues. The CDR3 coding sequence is TGTGCCATCAGTATGACAGGGAGAAACAATGAGCAGTTCTTC. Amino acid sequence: CAISMTGRNNEQFF.

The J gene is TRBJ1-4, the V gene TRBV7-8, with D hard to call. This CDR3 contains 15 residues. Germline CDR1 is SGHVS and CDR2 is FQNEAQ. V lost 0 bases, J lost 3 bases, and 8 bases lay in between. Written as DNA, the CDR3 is TGTGCCAGCAGCTTAGCGGGCAGGCCTAATGAAAAACTGTTTTTT. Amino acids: CASSLAGRPNEKLFF. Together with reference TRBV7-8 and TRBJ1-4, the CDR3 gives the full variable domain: GAGVSQSPRYKVAKRGQDVALRCDPISGHVSLFWYQQALGQGPEFLTYFQNEAQLDKSGLPSDRFFAERPEGSVSTLKIQRTQQEDSAVYLCASSLAGRPNEKLFFGSGTQLSVL.

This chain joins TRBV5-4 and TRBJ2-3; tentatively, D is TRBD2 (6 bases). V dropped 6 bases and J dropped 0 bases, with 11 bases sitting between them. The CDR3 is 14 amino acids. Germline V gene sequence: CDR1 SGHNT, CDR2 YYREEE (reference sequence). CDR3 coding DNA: TGTGCCAGCAAGGCGGGGCCTAGCACAGATACGCAGTATTTT. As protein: CASKAGPSTDTQYF.

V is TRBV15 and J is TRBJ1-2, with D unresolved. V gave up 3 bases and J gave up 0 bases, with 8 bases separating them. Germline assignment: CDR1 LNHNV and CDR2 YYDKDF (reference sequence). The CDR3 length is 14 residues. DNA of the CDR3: TGTGCCACCAGCAGTGGCGGCGCTAACTATGGCTACACCTTC. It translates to CATSSGGANYGYTF.

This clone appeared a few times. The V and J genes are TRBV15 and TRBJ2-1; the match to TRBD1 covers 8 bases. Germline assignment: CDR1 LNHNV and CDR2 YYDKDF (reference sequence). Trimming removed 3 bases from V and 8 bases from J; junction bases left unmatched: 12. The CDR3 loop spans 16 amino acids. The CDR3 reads CATSSDLWTGIDEQFF. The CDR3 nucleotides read TGTGCCACCAGCAGTGACCTCTGGACAGGGATCGATGAGCAGTTCTTC. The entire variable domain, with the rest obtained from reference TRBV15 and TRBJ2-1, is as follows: DAMVIQNPRYQVTQFGKPVTLSCSQTLNHNVMYWYQQKSSQAPKLLFHYYDKDFNNEADTPDNFQSRRPNTSFCFLDIRSPGLGDTAMYLCATSSDLWTGIDEQFFGPGTRLTVL.

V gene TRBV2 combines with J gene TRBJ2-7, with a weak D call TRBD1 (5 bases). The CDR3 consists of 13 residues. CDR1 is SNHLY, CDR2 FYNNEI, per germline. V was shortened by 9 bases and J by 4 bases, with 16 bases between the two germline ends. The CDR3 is CASSRTFLYEQYF. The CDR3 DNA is TGTGCCAGTAGTAGGACATTTCTTTACGAGCAGTACTTC.

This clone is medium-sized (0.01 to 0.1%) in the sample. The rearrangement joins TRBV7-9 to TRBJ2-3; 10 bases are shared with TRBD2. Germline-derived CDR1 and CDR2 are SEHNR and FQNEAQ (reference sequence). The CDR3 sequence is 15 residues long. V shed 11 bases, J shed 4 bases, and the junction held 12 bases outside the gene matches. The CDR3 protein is CAGHLAGAPADTQYF. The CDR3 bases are TGTGCCGGCCACCTAGCGGGGGCCCCGGCAGATACGCAGTATTTT.